This is a list of T cell receptor beta chains from one sample in a study of T cells in Graves' hyperthyroidism and ophthalmopathy. TCRdb reprocessed the multiplex PCR reads via MiXCR and lists one record per CDR3 protein. The sample includes 750,000 to 950,000 distinct CDR3 sequences, approximately 40% of them seen just once. The material sequenced was blood. The receptor set was obtained from a man aged 18 to 30 with Graves' hyperthyroidism. Both conserved end residues are part of each CDR3. The D gene is left open where the match is weak. Rows give clone size only sometimes, using once, few, many, or a class for an expanded clone.

J gene: TRBJ2-7; D gene: .; clone size: many; V gene: TRBV29-1; CDR3 protein: CSVGSGLDYEQYF; CDR3 DNA: TGCAGCGTTGGTTCAGGGTTGGACTACGAGCAGTACTTC
J gene: TRBJ1-5; D gene: TRBD1; clone size: .; V gene: TRBV7-9; CDR3 protein: CASLKTGNGNQPQHF; CDR3 DNA: TGTGCCAGTCTCAAGACAGGGAATGGGAATCAGCCCCAGCATTTT
J gene: TRBJ2-5; D gene: .; clone size: .; V gene: TRBV6-5; CDR3 protein: CASSTGGEAQYF; CDR3 DNA: TGTGCCAGCAGTACCGGGGGAGAGGCCCAGTACTTC
J gene: TRBJ1-5; D gene: .; clone size: .; V gene: TRBV7-3; CDR3 protein: CASSLYGGHQPQHF; CDR3 DNA: TGTGCCAGCAGCTTATATGGGGGGCATCAGCCCCAGCATTTT
J gene: TRBJ1-5; D gene: .; clone size: .; V gene: TRBV7-9; CDR3 protein: CAGSLVSDFNQPQHF; CDR3 DNA: TGTGCCGGCAGCTTGGTCAGTGATTTCAATCAGCCCCAGCATTTT
J gene: TRBJ1-2; D gene: .; clone size: .; V gene: TRBV29-1; CDR3 protein: CSVELGTNYGYTF; CDR3 DNA: TGCAGCGTTGAACTGGGGACAAACTATGGCTACACCTTC
J gene: TRBJ1-2; D gene: TRBD1; clone size: .; V gene: TRBV24-1; CDR3 protein: CATKQGADGYTF; CDR3 DNA: TGTGCCACCAAACAGGGGGCTGATGGCTACACCTTC
J gene: TRBJ1-5; D gene: .; clone size: .; V gene: TRBV7-6; CDR3 protein: CASSPGVGTETQHF; CDR3 DNA: TGTGCCAGCAGCCCAGGGGTAGGGACGGAGACCCAGCATTTT
J gene: TRBJ1-1; D gene: TRBD1; clone size: .; V gene: TRBV2; CDR3 protein: CASKVSGQGAWTEAFF; CDR3 DNA: TGTGCCAGCAAAGTGTCAGGGCAGGGGGCTTGGACTGAAGCTTTCTTT
J gene: TRBJ1-2; D gene: .; clone size: many; V gene: TRBV7-6; CDR3 protein: CASGPADGYTF; CDR3 DNA: TGTGCCAGTGGGCCCGCGGATGGCTACACCTTC
J gene: TRBJ2-5; D gene: TRBD2; clone size: many; V gene: TRBV10-3; CDR3 protein: CATQTSGDKETQYF; CDR3 DNA: TGTGCCACCCAGACTAGCGGGGACAAAGAGACCCAGTACTTC
J gene: TRBJ2-7; D gene: TRBD1; clone size: .; V gene: TRBV20-1; CDR3 protein: CSALDRVLYEQCF; CDR3 DNA: TGCAGTGCTTTGGACAGGGTCCTCTACGAGCAGTGCTTC
J gene: TRBJ1-3; D gene: .; clone size: .; V gene: TRBV6-5; CDR3 protein: CASSHRAFTGNTIYF; CDR3 DNA: TGTGCCAGCAGTCACAGGGCTTTTACTGGAAACACCATATATTTT
J gene: TRBJ2-3; D gene: .; clone size: .; V gene: TRBV15; CDR3 protein: CATSRAKTDTQYF; CDR3 DNA: TGTGCCACCAGCAGAGCTAAGACAGATACGCAGTATTTT
J gene: TRBJ1-2; D gene: TRBD1; clone size: few; V gene: TRBV6-1; CDR3 protein: CASLTRDRGSANYGYTF; CDR3 DNA: TGTGCCAGCCTGACTAGGGACAGGGGGAGCGCTAACTATGGCTACACCTTC
J gene: TRBJ1-5; D gene: TRBD1; clone size: few; V gene: TRBV12-3/TRBV12-4; CDR3 protein: CASRATGGGGQPQHF; CDR3 DNA: TGTGCCAGCAGGGCCACAGGGGGCGGGGGTCAGCCCCAGCATTTT
J gene: TRBJ1-6; D gene: TRBD1; clone size: many; V gene: TRBV5-1; CDR3 protein: CASSKGEQGNSPLHF; CDR3 DNA: TGCGCCAGCAGTAAGGGTGAACAGGGGAATTCACCCCTCCACTTT
J gene: TRBJ2-7; D gene: TRBD2; clone size: .; V gene: TRBV7-2; CDR3 protein: CASSILAGRPGEQYF; CDR3 DNA: TGTGCCAGCAGCATACTAGCGGGGAGGCCCGGAGAGCAGTACTTC
J gene: TRBJ2-7; D gene: TRBD1; clone size: .; V gene: TRBV7-9; CDR3 protein: CASSSHDRVEEYF; CDR3 DNA: TGTGCCAGCAGCTCCCACGACAGGGTTGAAGAGTACTTC
J gene: TRBJ2-7; D gene: .; clone size: few; V gene: TRBV2; CDR3 protein: CASNRDISYEQYF; CDR3 DNA: TGTGCCAGCAACCGGGACATATCCTACGAGCAGTACTTC
J gene: TRBJ2-5; D gene: .; clone size: many; V gene: TRBV7-8; CDR3 protein: CASSFVRTQETQYF; CDR3 DNA: TGTGCCAGCAGCTTCGTGCGGACTCAAGAGACCCAGTACTTC
J gene: TRBJ2-7; D gene: .; clone size: few; V gene: TRBV2; CDR3 protein: CASSLAYGAGFAYEQYF; CDR3 DNA: TGTGCCAGCAGTTTAGCATACGGGGCAGGGTTTGCCTACGAGCAGTACTTC
J gene: TRBJ1-2; D gene: TRBD1; clone size: many; V gene: TRBV2; CDR3 protein: CASSEVGQGPGYTF; CDR3 DNA: TGTGCCAGCAGTGAAGTTGGACAGGGGCCTGGCTACACCTTC
J gene: TRBJ2-7; D gene: .; clone size: once; V gene: TRBV4-3; CDR3 protein: CASSQVATRTYEQYF; CDR3 DNA: TGCGCCAGCAGCCAAGTCGCGACACGGACCTACGAGCAGTACTTC
J gene: TRBJ2-3; D gene: .; clone size: many; V gene: TRBV25-1; CDR3 protein: CASSYHGDTQYF; CDR3 DNA: TGTGCCAGCAGCTACCATGGGGATACGCAGTATTTT
J gene: TRBJ1-1; D gene: .; clone size: few; V gene: TRBV12-3/TRBV12-4; CDR3 protein: CASRFRAEAFF; CDR3 DNA: TGTGCCAGCAGATTTCGGGCTGAAGCTTTCTTT
J gene: TRBJ2-7; D gene: .; clone size: .; V gene: TRBV19; CDR3 protein: CAADIRAPGQYF; CDR3 DNA: TGTGCCGCTGACATCAGGGCGCCGGGGCAGTACTTC
J gene: TRBJ2-2; D gene: .; clone size: .; V gene: TRBV7-2; CDR3 protein: CASSSVARVGGELFF; CDR3 DNA: TGTGCCAGCAGCTCAGTCGCGAGGGTCGGAGGGGAGCTGTTTTTT
J gene: TRBJ2-2; D gene: TRBD2; clone size: .; V gene: TRBV2; CDR3 protein: CASRGRGLARTGELFF; CDR3 DNA: TGTGCCAGCAGGGGGAGGGGACTAGCTCGCACCGGGGAGCTGTTTTTT
J gene: TRBJ2-7; D gene: TRBD1; clone size: few; V gene: TRBV7-6; CDR3 protein: CASSSTGDFYEQYF; CDR3 DNA: TGTGCCAGCAGCTCGACAGGGGACTTCTACGAGCAGTACTTC
J gene: TRBJ2-5; D gene: .; clone size: few; V gene: TRBV19; CDR3 protein: CASSIRTVETQYF; CDR3 DNA: TGTGCCAGTAGTATAAGAACAGTTGAGACCCAGTACTTC
J gene: TRBJ2-3; D gene: .; clone size: .; V gene: TRBV10-3; CDR3 protein: CAIKDSVLSTDTQYF; CDR3 DNA: TGTGCCATCAAAGATAGCGTATTAAGCACAGATACGCAGTATTTT
J gene: TRBJ2-5; D gene: .; clone size: few; V gene: TRBV28; CDR3 protein: CASNQGLLDQETQYF; CDR3 DNA: TGTGCCAGCAACCAGGGGCTACTAGACCAAGAGACCCAGTACTTC
J gene: TRBJ1-5; D gene: .; clone size: once; V gene: TRBV10-1; CDR3 protein: CATLHLSNQPQHF; CDR3 DNA: TGCGCCACCCTTCATCTTAGCAATCAGCCCCAGCATTTT
J gene: TRBJ1-4; D gene: .; clone size: many; V gene: TRBV7-8; CDR3 protein: CASSRTERRATNEKLFF; CDR3 DNA: TGTGCCAGCAGCAGGACGGAGCGACGTGCAACTAATGAAAAACTGTTTTTT
J gene: TRBJ1-6; D gene: .; clone size: .; V gene: TRBV7-2; CDR3 protein: CASSQRGRGNSPLHF; CDR3 DNA: TGCGCCAGCAGCCAACGGGGCCGGGGTAATTCACCCCTCCACTTT
J gene: TRBJ1-1; D gene: TRBD1; clone size: few; V gene: TRBV7-9; CDR3 protein: CASSHGGGSKWNTEAFF; CDR3 DNA: TGCGCCAGCAGTCATGGAGGGGGCAGTAAATGGAACACTGAAGCTTTCTTT
J gene: TRBJ1-1; D gene: .; clone size: many; V gene: TRBV20-1; CDR3 protein: CSATDSVNTEAFF; CDR3 DNA: TGCAGTGCTACGGACAGTGTGAACACTGAAGCTTTCTTT
J gene: TRBJ2-7; D gene: TRBD1; clone size: .; V gene: TRBV20-1; CDR3 protein: CSAYAGTGGYEQYF; CDR3 DNA: TGCAGTGCATACGCCGGGACAGGGGGCTACGAGCAGTACTTT
J gene: TRBJ2-2; D gene: .; clone size: .; V gene: TRBV6-1; CDR3 protein: CASSSWDGGTGELFF; CDR3 DNA: TGTGCCAGCAGTTCCTGGGACGGGGGCACCGGGGAGCTGTTTTTT
J gene: TRBJ1-1; D gene: .; clone size: .; V gene: TRBV29-1; CDR3 protein: CSVPRWGGTEAFF; CDR3 DNA: TGCAGCGTCCCTAGGTGGGGTGGTACTGAAGCTTTCTTT
J gene: TRBJ1-4; D gene: TRBD1; clone size: .; V gene: TRBV20-1; CDR3 protein: CSGADRGGEKLFF; CDR3 DNA: TGCAGTGGGGCAGACAGGGGAGGGGAAAAACTGTTTTTT
J gene: TRBJ1-1; D gene: TRBD1; clone size: few; V gene: TRBV11-2; CDR3 protein: CASRRLTGLYTEAFF; CDR3 DNA: TGTGCCAGCAGACGTTTGACAGGGCTATACACTGAAGCTTTCTTT
J gene: TRBJ2-5; D gene: TRBD2; clone size: few; V gene: TRBV20-1; CDR3 protein: CSALGLAQETQYF; CDR3 DNA: TGCAGTGCATTAGGACTAGCCCAAGAGACCCAGTACTTC
J gene: TRBJ2-2; D gene: .; clone size: .; V gene: TRBV29-1; CDR3 protein: CSVGTFSGELFF; CDR3 DNA: TGCAGCGTGGGGACTTTTTCCGGGGAGCTGTTTTTT
J gene: TRBJ1-5; D gene: TRBD1; clone size: .; V gene: TRBV4-2; CDR3 protein: CASSLDRAGQPQHF; CDR3 DNA: TGTGCCAGCAGCCTTGACAGGGCTGGTCAGCCCCAGCATTTT
J gene: TRBJ2-7; D gene: TRBD2; clone size: few; V gene: TRBV7-8; CDR3 protein: CASSSPTSGSHEQYF; CDR3 DNA: TGTGCCAGCAGCTCACCGACTAGCGGGAGCCACGAGCAGTACTTC
J gene: TRBJ2-7; D gene: TRBD2; clone size: few; V gene: TRBV2; CDR3 protein: CASRLRLAGDYEQYF; CDR3 DNA: TGTGCCAGCAGACTCCGACTAGCGGGGGACTACGAGCAGTACTTC
J gene: TRBJ2-7; D gene: .; clone size: .; V gene: TRBV7-2; CDR3 protein: CASSSLGLNYEQYF; CDR3 DNA: TGTGCCAGCAGCTCCCTGGGCCTAAACTACGAGCAGTACTTC
J gene: TRBJ2-5; D gene: TRBD1; clone size: .; V gene: TRBV20-1; CDR3 protein: CSASDPTGAEETRYF; CDR3 DNA: TGCAGTGCTAGCGACCCGACAGGGGCCGAAGAGACCCGGTACTTC
J gene: TRBJ1-1; D gene: .; clone size: few; V gene: TRBV11-2; CDR3 protein: CASSLADFTEAFF; CDR3 DNA: TGTGCCAGCAGCTTAGCGGACTTCACTGAAGCTTTCTTT
J gene: TRBJ2-7; D gene: TRBD1; clone size: .; V gene: TRBV12-3/TRBV12-4; CDR3 protein: CASRQGGAGYEQYF; CDR3 DNA: TGTGCCAGCAGACAGGGGGGAGCCGGCTACGAGCAGTACTTC
J gene: TRBJ1-1; D gene: .; clone size: many; V gene: TRBV29-1; CDR3 protein: CSVGPDGYTEAFF; CDR3 DNA: TGCAGCGTGGGACCAGACGGATACACTGAAGCTTTCTTT
J gene: TRBJ2-7; D gene: .; clone size: .; V gene: TRBV9; CDR3 protein: CASSRRTAGGEQYF; CDR3 DNA: TGTGCCAGCAGCCGACGGACAGCCGGGGGGGAGCAGTACTTC
J gene: TRBJ1-6; D gene: .; clone size: .; V gene: TRBV15; CDR3 protein: CAPSGNSPLHF; CDR3 DNA: TGTGCCCCTAGCGGGAATTCACCCCTCCACTTT
J gene: TRBJ2-7; D gene: .; clone size: .; V gene: TRBV20-1; CDR3 protein: CSARISGRDLSKQYF; CDR3 DNA: TGCAGTGCTAGAATTAGCGGCAGGGACCTTAGTAAGCAGTACTTC